The source of this T cell receptor beta chain is a study of CD8+CD57+ T cells in acquired aplastic anemia. Study background: The DNA of sorted CD4+ and CD8+ cells averaged approximately 3.2 ug.

Both TCR beta VDJ combination and CDR3 sequence profiling were carried out. Genomic DNA was the template for this profiling. TCRdb called the reads again in MiXCR, with one record for every CDR3 protein. The data contain about 240,000 distinct CDR3 sequences, approximately 45% of them singletons. There are 12 residues in the CDR3. A remark on this clonotype: A junction boundary mismatches the germline segment, possibly from a read error.

Patients selected for sequencing had displayed CD8+CD57+ cell expansion by flow cytometry. The sample consisted of sorted CD4+, CD8+, or CD8+CD57+ T cells (not recorded which) from PBMCs. This chain joins TRBV12-3 or TRBV12-4 and TRBJ2-7; D is unclear. This TCR came from a human donor with aplastic anemia. The CDR3 spells CASSFRVYEQHF. CDR3 DNA: TGTGCCAGCAGTTTTAGGGTTTACGAGCAGCACTTC.